Below are 8 T cell receptor beta chains sequenced from a single sample in a study of OX40 agonist ivuxolimab in advanced cancers. Assay used: immunoSEQ multiplex PCR; TCRdb lists only in-frame clones, some missing. Of roughly 53,000 clones in the sample, under 90% were seen once. The sequencing used CD4+ or CD8+ T cells sorted from blood, collected in a trial of the OX40 agonist ivuxolimab. These receptor sequences come from an adult with an advanced solid tumor such as melanoma, head and neck, liver or kidney cancer.

The chain carries TRBV2 and TRBJ1-2; 7 nucleotides match TRBD1. The CDR3 is 13 amino acids. V lost 6 bases and J lost 8; bases outside the gene matches: 9. Germline V CDR1 and CDR2: SNHLY, FYNNEI. The CDR3 sequence is CASRTGEQGGYTF. The CDR3 nucleotides read TGTGCCAGCAGAACAGGGGAACAGGGGGGCTACACCTTC.

With regard to this clone: This may stem from a read error, because a much larger clone lies one nucleotide away. V and J are TRBV7-6 and TRBJ1-4; no clear D gene. V was clipped by 1 base and J by 3 bases, with 3 bases between them. The CDR3 covers 13 residues. The germline CDR1 and CDR2 sequences are SGHVS and FNYEAQ. This chain's CDR3 is CASSLGANEKLFF. In nucleotides, the CDR3 is TGTGCCAGCAGCTTAGGGGCTAATGAAAAACTGTTTTTT.

V and J are TRBV7-9 and TRBJ2-1; no definite D call. The V end was cut by 4 bases, the J end by 1 base, with 8 bases between. Germline loops: CDR1 SEHNR, CDR2 FQNEAQ (reference sequence). The CDR3 sequence is 14 residues long. The CDR3 protein is CASSSSISYNEQFF. The CDR3 DNA reads TGTGCCAGCAGCTCCTCTATTTCCTACAATGAGCAGTTCTTC.

By sample fraction, this clone is medium-sized. The same CDR3 is also encoded by other DNA sequences in this sample. V gene TRBV6-5 combines with J gene TRBJ2-3; possibly TRBD1 for D (6 bases). Trimming pared 2 bases from V and 6 bases from J, leaving 6 bases between. Germline loops: CDR1 MNHEY, CDR2 SVGAGI. This CDR3 contains 12 residues. CDR3 loop: CASSYTGDTQYF. For the CDR3, the DNA is TGTGCCAGCAGTTACACAGGGGATACGCAGTATTTT.

The chain joins TRBV6-5 to TRBJ2-1; TRBD2 agrees at 11 bases. Germline CDR1 reads MNHEY; CDR2 reads SVGAGI. With V trimmed by 7 bases and J by 8 bases, 10 bases remained unmatched. This CDR3 comprises 15 residues. Here the CDR3 reads CASTPPSGRPYEQFF. DNA of the CDR3: TGTGCCAGCACCCCCCCTAGCGGGAGGCCATATGAGCAGTTCTTC.

The chain couples TRBV5-1 to TRBJ2-3; TRBD1 matches 7 bases. This CDR3 spans 16 amino acids. Per the germline V gene, CDR1 is SGHRS and CDR2 is YFSETQ. Trimming took 1 base from V and 1 from J; bases not matched to a gene: 6. The chain's CDR3 is CASSLSQGFGTDTQYF. In DNA, the CDR3 is TGCGCCAGCAGCTTGTCACAGGGGTTCGGCACAGATACGCAGTATTTT.

This chain uses TRBV6-1 with TRBJ2-3, with D possibly being TRBD2 (6 bases). CDR1 MNHNS and CDR2 SASEGT come from the germline V gene. The CDR3 consists of 13 residues. Deletions cut 8 bases from V and 1 base from J, with 10 bases between. The CDR3 bases are TGTGCCAGCGGAGGGTACCGCACAGATACGCAGTATTTT. Protein sequence: CASGGYRTDTQYF.

This clone appeared once. The V call is TRBV5-4, the J call TRBJ2-3; D tentatively reads TRBD1 or TRBD2 (5 bases each). CDR3 length equals 14 residues. Looked up from germline, CDR1 is SGHNT and CDR2 is YYREEE (reference sequence). V lost 2 bases and J lost 6, with 13 bases in between. CDR3: CASSLIEGPDTQYF. The CDR3 nucleotides read TGTGCCAGCAGCTTAATCGAGGGACCCGATACGCAGTATTTT.